These T cell receptor beta chains were read from a single sample in a study of post-analysis software for immune sequencing data. One entry per CDR3 protein, called by TCRdb with MiXCR from the PCR reads. The table has some 700,000 distinct CDR3 sequences, 59% seen once. What was sequenced was blood. Every receptor here comes from a girl aged 2 to 9 with multiple sclerosis. Both conserved end residues are part of each CDR3. A D gene is named only where the DNA matches it firmly. Size is omitted from some rows. Given values are once, few, many or a class for expanded clones.

clone size | J gene | D gene | V gene | CDR3 protein | CDR3 DNA
few | TRBJ1-6 | - | TRBV5-6 | CASSVGYDNSPLHF | TGTGCCAGCAGCGTGGGATATGATAATTCACCCCTCCACTTT
- | TRBJ2-3 | - | TRBV7-2 | CASSPDPRDTQYF | TGTGCCAGCAGCCCGGACCCGAGGGATACGCAGTATTTT
- | TRBJ2-7 | - | TRBV7-8 | CASTLSTYEQYF | TGTGCCAGCACCCTTTCTACCTACGAGCAGTACTTC
- | TRBJ2-7 | TRBD1 | TRBV7-9 | CASSWDRKSYEQYF | TGTGCCAGCAGCTGGGACAGGAAGTCCTACGAGCAGTACTTC
- | TRBJ2-7 | - | TRBV4-1 | CASTLDGGQSYEQYF | TGCGCCAGCACCCTAGACGGGGGCCAATCCTACGAGCAGTACTTC
- | TRBJ1-5 | TRBD1 | TRBV5-1 | CASSLGGQDNQPQHF | TGCGCCAGCAGCTTGGGAGGACAGGACAATCAGCCCCAGCATTTT
- | TRBJ2-3 | - | TRBV7-9 | CASSLYRGGTDTQYF | TGTGCCAGCAGCTTATACAGGGGAGGAACAGATACGCAGTATTTT
- | TRBJ1-2 | - | TRBV7-8 | CASGLNEGFYGYTF | TGTGCCAGCGGCTTAAATGAGGGTTTCTATGGCTACACCTTC
once | TRBJ2-7 | TRBD2 | TRBV28 | CASSFITLGARSGISYEQYF | TGTGCCAGCAGTTTTATCACCCTAGGGGCGCGTAGCGGGATCTCCTACGAGCAGTACTTC
- | TRBJ2-3 | - | TRBV7-6 | CASSLYIGYTDTQYF | TGTGCCAGCAGCTTATATATTGGATACACAGATACGCAGTATTTT
few | TRBJ2-1 | TRBD2 | TRBV7-9 | CASSQKKLIAGVGYNEQFF | TGTGCCAGCAGCCAAAAAAAGTTAATAGCGGGAGTCGGGTACAATGAGCAGTTCTTC